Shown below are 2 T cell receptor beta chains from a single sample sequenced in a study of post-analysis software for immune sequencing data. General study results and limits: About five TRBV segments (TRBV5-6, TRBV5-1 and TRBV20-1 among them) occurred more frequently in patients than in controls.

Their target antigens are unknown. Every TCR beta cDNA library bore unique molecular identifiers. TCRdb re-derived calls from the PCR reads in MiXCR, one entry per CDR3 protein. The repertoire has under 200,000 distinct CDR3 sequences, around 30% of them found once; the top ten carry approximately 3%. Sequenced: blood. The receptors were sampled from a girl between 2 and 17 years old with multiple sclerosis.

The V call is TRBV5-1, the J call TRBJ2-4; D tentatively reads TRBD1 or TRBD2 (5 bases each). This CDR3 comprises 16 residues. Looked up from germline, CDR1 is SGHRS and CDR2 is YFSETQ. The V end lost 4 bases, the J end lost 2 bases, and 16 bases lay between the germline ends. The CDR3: CASSEGGDPSKNIQYF. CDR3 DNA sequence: TGCGCCAGCAGCGAGGGTGGGGACCCCTCCAAAAACATTCAGTACTTC.

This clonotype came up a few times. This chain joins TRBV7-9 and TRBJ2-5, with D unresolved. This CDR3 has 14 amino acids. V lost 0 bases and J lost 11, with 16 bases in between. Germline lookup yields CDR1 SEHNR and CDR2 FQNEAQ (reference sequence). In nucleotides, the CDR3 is TGTGCCAGCAGCTTAGCCAACGAAGCCCATGAGCAGTACTTC. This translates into CASSLANEAHEQYF.